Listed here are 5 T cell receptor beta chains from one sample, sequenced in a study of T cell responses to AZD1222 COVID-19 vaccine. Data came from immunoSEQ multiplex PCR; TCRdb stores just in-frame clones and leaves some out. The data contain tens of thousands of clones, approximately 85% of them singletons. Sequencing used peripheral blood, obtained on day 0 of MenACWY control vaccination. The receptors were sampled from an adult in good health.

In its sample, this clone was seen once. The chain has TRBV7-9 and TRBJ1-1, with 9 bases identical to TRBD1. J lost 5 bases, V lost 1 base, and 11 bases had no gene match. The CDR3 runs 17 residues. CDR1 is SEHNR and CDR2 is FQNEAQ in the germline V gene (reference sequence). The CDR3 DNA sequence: TGTGCCAGCAGCTTAGGACCGGACAGGGGCTATAAAACTGAAGCTTTCTTT. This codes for CASSLGPDRGYKTEAFF.

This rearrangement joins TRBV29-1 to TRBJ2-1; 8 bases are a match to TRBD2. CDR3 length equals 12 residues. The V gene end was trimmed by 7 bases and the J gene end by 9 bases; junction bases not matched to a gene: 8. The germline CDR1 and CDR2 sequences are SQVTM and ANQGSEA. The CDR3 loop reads CSAAGGRSEQFF. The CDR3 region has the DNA TGCAGCGCGGCGGGGGGCCGGAGTGAGCAGTTCTTC.

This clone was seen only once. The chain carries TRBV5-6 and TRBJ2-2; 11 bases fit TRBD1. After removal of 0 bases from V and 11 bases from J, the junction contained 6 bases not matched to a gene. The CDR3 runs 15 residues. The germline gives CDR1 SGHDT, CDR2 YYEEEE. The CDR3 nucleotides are TGTGCCAGCAGCTTGGCTGGACAGGGGGCCCCCGAGCTGTTTTTT. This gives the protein CASSLAGQGAPELFF.

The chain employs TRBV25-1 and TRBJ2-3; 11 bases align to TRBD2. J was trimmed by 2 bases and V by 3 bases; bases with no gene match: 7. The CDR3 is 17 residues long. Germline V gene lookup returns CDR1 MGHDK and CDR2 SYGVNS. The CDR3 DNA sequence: TGTGCCAGCAGTGATCCCTCTAGCGGGAGGAACACAGATACGCAGTATTTT. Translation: CASSDPSSGRNTDTQYF.

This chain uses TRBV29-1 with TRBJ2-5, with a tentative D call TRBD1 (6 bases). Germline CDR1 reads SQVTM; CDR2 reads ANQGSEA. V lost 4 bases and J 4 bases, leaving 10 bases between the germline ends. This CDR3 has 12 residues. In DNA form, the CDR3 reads TGCAGCGTTGTTGGGGGCGGAGAGACCCAGTACTTC. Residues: CSVVGGGETQYF. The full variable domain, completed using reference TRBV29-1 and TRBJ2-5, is SAVISQKPSRDICQRGTSLTIQCQVDSQVTMMFWYRQQPGQSLTLIATANQGSEATYESGFVIDKFPISRPNLTFSTLTVSNMSPEDSSIYLCSVVGGGETQYFGPGTRLLVL.